The 3 T cell receptor beta chains below come from one sample, sequenced in a study of T-cell reconstitution after alpha-beta-depleted transplantation in children. Unique molecular identifiers were used to barcode this TCRbeta library. TCRdb used MiXCR to reprocess the PCR reads, holding one entry per CDR3 protein. The profile covers hundreds of thousands of distinct CDR3 sequences, with around 16% appearing a single time and 0.9% to 1.2% taken by the ten largest. The sequencing used PBMCs from the stem cell graft donor, collected from the stem cell graft. These receptors all stem from a human donor who donated a stem cell graft to a child with acute myeloid leukemia.

The chain couples TRBV7-8 to TRBJ2-4; tentatively, D is TRBD1 (5 bases). CDR1 is SGHVS, CDR2 FQNEAQ, per germline. The CDR3 runs 17 residues. The V and J ends lost 6 bases and 8 bases respectively, with 26 bases between them. CDR3 nucleotide sequence: TGTGCCAGCAGACCTAGAAGGGGCACCATGGAGTCATACATTCAGTACTTC. It specifies CASRPRRGTMESYIQYF. Variable domain in full (rest from reference TRBV7-8 and TRBJ2-4): GAGVSQSPRYKVAKRGQDVALRCDPISGHVSLFWYQQALGQGPEFLTYFQNEAQLDKSGLPSDRFFAERPEGSVSTLKIQRTQQEDSAVYLCASRPRRGTMESYIQYFGAGTRLSVL.

The chain is built from TRBV12-3 or TRBV12-4 and TRBJ2-1; 16 bases are a match to TRBD2. Trimming cost V 5 bases and J 8 bases; bases outside gene matches: 3. The CDR3 has 15 amino acids. CDR3 coding DNA: TGTGCCAGCAGTCGAGGGACTAGCGGGAGGGATGAGCAGTTCTTC. This translates into CASSRGTSGRDEQFF.

This clonotype was detected only a few times. The chain links TRBV20-1 to TRBJ2-5; 8 bases are a match to TRBD2. Losses at the gene ends were 4 bases for V and 5 bases for J; bases not matched to a gene: 9. Germline lookup yields CDR1 DFQATT and CDR2 SNEGSKA (reference sequence). The CDR3 contains 14 residues. For the CDR3, the DNA is TGCAGTGCTATGGGACTAGACGGTTTTGAGACCCAGTACTTC. As protein: CSAMGLDGFETQYF.